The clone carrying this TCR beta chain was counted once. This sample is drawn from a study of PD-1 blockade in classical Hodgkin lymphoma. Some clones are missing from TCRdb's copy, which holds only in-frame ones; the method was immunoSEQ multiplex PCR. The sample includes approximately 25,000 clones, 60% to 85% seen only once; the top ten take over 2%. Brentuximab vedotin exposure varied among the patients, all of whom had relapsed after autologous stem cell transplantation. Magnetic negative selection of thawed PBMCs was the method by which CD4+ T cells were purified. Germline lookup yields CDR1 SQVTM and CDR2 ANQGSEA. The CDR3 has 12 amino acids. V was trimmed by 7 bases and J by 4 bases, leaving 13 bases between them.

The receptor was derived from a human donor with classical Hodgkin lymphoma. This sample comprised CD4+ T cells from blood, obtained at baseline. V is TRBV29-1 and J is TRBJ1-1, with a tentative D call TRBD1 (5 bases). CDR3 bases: TGCAGCGCTGGGGGATTTAGCACTGAAGCTTTCTTT. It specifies CSAGGFSTEAFF.